These T cell receptor beta chains were read from a single sample in a study of vaccination and CD4 T cells after COVID-19. TCRdb reprocessed the PCR reads via MiXCR and lists one record per CDR3 protein. The table shows approximately 15,000 distinct CDR3 sequences, with 45% occurring only once. These TCRs are of unknown antigen specificity. Sequenced material: CD4+ T cells from blood, cultured in vitro, taken before SARS-CoV-2 vaccination. The source is a human donor who received a COVID-19 vaccine. CDR3s include the opening cysteine and the closing phenylalanine or tryptophan. Fields, in order: clone size, J gene, D gene, V gene, CDR3 DNA, CDR3 protein. A D gene is named only where the DNA matches it firmly. Part of the rows lack a size; the others show once, few, many or a class for expanded clones.

>few|TRBJ2-4|TRBD1|TRBV2
TGTGCCAGCAGCCCTCCTGGGACAGGGGGCAATTCGGCCAAAAACATTCAGTACTTC
CASSPPGTGGNSAKNIQYF
>.|TRBJ1-1|TRBD1|TRBV19
TGTGCCAGTAGTATCGACAGGGGGACTGAAGCTTTCTTT
CASSIDRGTEAFF
>.|TRBJ1-2|.|TRBV12-3/TRBV12-4
TGTGCCAGCAGTTTTGGCGGGCAGGAGGGGGGTTATGGCTACACCTTC
CASSFGGQEGGYGYTF
>.|TRBJ1-2|.|TRBV24-1
TGTGCCACCAGTGATTCCAGGGTAGACGGCTACACCTTC
CATSDSRVDGYTF
>few|TRBJ2-7|TRBD2|TRBV15
TGTGCCACCAGCAGAGGGGGACTAGCGGGGAACTACGAGCAGTACTTC
CATSRGGLAGNYEQYF
>.|TRBJ2-7|.|TRBV11-2
TGTGCCAGCAGCTTAGAGCAGGGCCTCAGCTCCTACGAGCAGTACTTC
CASSLEQGLSSYEQYF
>few|TRBJ1-2|.|TRBV6-2/TRBV6-3
TGTGCCAGCAGTAACCCAGGGACGGATAGCTATGGCTACACCTTC
CASSNPGTDSYGYTF
>.|TRBJ1-6|TRBD1|TRBV10-3
TGTGCCACTACGACAGGGGGGAATTCACCCCTCCACTTT
CATTTGGNSPLHF
>few|TRBJ1-2|TRBD1|TRBV6-1
TGTGCCAGCAATCCAGGACAGGGGGCGGGGGGCTACACCTTC
CASNPGQGAGGYTF
>.|TRBJ1-5|TRBD1|TRBV19
TGTGCCAGTACCGGGCAGGGGGTGGAGGGACAGCCCCAGCATTTT
CASTGQGVEGQPQHF
>.|TRBJ1-1|.|TRBV6-1
TGTGCCAGCAGTGGGTCACCAATGAACACTGAAGCTTTCTTT
CASSGSPMNTEAFF
>few|TRBJ2-1|.|TRBV20-1
TGCAGTGCTCTAGGGTCAGCTACCTACAATGAGCAGTTCTTC
CSALGSATYNEQFF
>few|TRBJ2-5|TRBD1|TRBV6-1
TGTGCCAGCAAAAGGACAGGGGAGGGCCAAGAGACCCAGTACTTC
CASKRTGEGQETQYF